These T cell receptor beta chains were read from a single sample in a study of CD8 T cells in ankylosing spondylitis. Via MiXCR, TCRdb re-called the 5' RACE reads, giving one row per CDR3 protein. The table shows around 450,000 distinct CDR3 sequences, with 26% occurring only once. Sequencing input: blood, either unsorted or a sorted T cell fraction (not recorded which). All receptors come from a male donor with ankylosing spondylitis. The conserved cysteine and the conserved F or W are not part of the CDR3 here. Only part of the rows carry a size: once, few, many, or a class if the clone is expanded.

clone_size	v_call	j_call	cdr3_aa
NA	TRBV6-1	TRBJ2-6	ASRRGGGSGANVLT
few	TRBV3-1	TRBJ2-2	ASSQGFGRGGELF
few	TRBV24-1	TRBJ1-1	ATSDFGTEAF
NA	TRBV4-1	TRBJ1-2	ASSQDTGHSGYT
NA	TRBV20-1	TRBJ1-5	SARDGGESNQPQH
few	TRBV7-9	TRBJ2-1	ASSWASGNNEQF
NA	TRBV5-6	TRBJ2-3	ASSLELAGGPDTQY
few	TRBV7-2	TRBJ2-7	ASSHDGQSLDEQY
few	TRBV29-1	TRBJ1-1	SVTGPVIGAF
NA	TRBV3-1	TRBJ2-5	ASSQDGWETQY
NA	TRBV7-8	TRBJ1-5	ASSPYFDRGPPPQH
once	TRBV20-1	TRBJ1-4	SAGVVTNEKLF
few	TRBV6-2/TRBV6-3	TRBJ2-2	ASSYGQNYAVIRGGELF
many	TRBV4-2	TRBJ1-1	ASSPRGGGTEAF
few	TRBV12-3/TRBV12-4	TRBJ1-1	ASSLRDGWAEAF
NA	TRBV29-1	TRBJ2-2	SVGGYTGELF
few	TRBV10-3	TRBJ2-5	AISFTSGSYETQY
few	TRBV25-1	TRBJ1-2	ASSELGIGYT
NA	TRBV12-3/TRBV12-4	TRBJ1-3	ASSSGDLSGNTIY
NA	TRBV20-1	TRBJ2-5	SAPRTGVPQETQY
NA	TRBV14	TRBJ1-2	ASSQDIARANYGYT
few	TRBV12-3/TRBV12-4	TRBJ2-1	ASSTRQGLWQF
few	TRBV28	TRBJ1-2	ASSLPTPNYGYT
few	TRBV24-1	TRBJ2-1	ATSEPRSLGSYNEQF
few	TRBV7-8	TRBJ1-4	ASSRTGRSEKLF
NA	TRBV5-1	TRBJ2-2	ASSSDRLTGGTGELF
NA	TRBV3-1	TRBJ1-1	ATRGADMNTEAF
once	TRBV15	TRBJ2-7	ATSRPDTYEQY
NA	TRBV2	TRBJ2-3	ASSLAGGSLADTQY
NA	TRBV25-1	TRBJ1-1	ASSEWAGRTEAF
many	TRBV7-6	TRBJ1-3	ASSLVPGQYSGNTIY
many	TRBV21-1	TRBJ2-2	ASSEEYNTGELF
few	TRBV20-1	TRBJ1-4	SAREFRTNEKLF
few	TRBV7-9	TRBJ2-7	ASSFGSTSGEQY
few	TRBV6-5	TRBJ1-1	ASSYQTGDRAAF
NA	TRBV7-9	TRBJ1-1	ASSRGGLVVDTEAF
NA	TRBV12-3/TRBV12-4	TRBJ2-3	ASSLGREGTDTQY
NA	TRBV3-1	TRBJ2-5	ASSQPGHEETQY
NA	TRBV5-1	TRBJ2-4	ASSLGSWEAKNIQY
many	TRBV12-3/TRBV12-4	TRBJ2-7	ASSPRTTRNEQY
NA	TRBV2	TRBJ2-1	ASNHRTGFSYNEQF
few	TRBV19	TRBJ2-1	ASSIDTSGSPNEQF
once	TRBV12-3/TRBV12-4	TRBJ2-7	ASRLGGPVGEQY
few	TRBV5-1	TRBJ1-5	ASSLEGSHSNQPQH
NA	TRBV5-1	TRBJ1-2	ASSPAGSDYGYT
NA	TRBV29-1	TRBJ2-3	SVDPGVSSWDTQY
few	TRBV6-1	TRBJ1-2	ASSEVPQPDYGYT
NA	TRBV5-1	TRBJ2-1	ASRAGGFEQF
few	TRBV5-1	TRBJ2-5	ASSLAGQGATQETQY
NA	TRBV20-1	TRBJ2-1	SAPGLAGDGEQF
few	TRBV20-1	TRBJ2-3	SAREAGTFVDTQY
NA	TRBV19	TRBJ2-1	ASSINNEQF
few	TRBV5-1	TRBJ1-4	ASSLPDGGKLF
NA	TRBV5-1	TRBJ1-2	ASSPGDTANYGYT
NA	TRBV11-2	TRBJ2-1	ASSLDWSGTGKRDEQF
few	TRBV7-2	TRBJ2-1	ASSPSGSRFSEQF
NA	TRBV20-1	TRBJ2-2	SARGARWFGELF
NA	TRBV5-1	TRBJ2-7	ASSPLRDSSYEQY